The clone carrying this T cell receptor beta chain was detected many times. The antigen remains undetermined. The sample originates from a study of T-cell reconstitution after alpha-beta-depleted transplantation in children. Overall study results and limits: There were reportedly several hundred expanded graft clones from which alpha-beta T cells came about two months after transplant. Elevated TCRbeta diversity at day 60 was traced, in some patients, to surviving recipient T cells and thymic progenitors. By one year post-transplant, T-cell counts and diversity largely arose from T cells that were newly produced.

Construction of the TCRbeta library involved unique molecular identifiers. TCRdb re-derived calls from the PCR reads in MiXCR, one entry per CDR3 protein. This table holds roughly 120,000 distinct CDR3 sequences, about 21% found once. The CDR3 runs 13 residues. In germline, CDR1 is SQVTM, CDR2 ANQGSEA. V lost 4 bases, J lost 7 bases, and 8 bases stayed unmatched. This sequence joins TRBV29-1 and TRBJ2-5; the match to TRBD1 covers 8 bases. The sequenced sample was PBMCs, mostly from graft donor cells, obtained 180 days after TCRalphabeta/CD19-depleted stem cell transplant. The receptor comes from a male patient aged 2 to 9 who had a stem cell transplant for chronic granulomatous disease, so the T cells may come from the graft donor. CDR3 DNA: TGCAGCGTTGCCAGGACAGGGTCGTGGACCCAGTACTTC. It specifies CSVARTGSWTQYF.